The 15 T cell receptor beta chains below come from one sample, sequenced in a study of blood T cells in healthy people across ages. The use of a sample-barcoded 5' primer and a J-beta primer mix characterized a second PCR of roughly 6 to 11 cycles. TCRdb reprocessed the 5' RACE reads via MiXCR and lists one record per CDR3 protein. The table includes approximately 1,000,000 distinct CDR3 sequences, 35% to 50% detected once. The sequencing input was blood. Receptors were obtained from a woman aged 55-70 years in good health.

This chain connects TRBV5-6 to TRBJ2-3, with a weak D call TRBD1 (6 bases). The germline gives CDR1 SGHDT, CDR2 YYEEEE. CDR3 length: 13 residues. With 4 bases removed from V and 6 bases from J, the gap between germline ends came to 12 bases. The CDR3, as DNA: TGTGCCAGCAGCGCACAGGGTTCGGATACGCAGTATTTT. It translates to CASSAQGSDTQYF.

V and J are TRBV5-1 and TRBJ1-1; D remains ambiguous. V shed 0 bases and J shed 4 bases, with 13 bases lying between them. Germline V CDR1 and CDR2: SGHRS, YFSETQ. The CDR3 runs to 15 residues. CDR3 protein: CASSLDRWRVTEAFF. CDR3 DNA sequence: TGCGCCAGCAGCTTGGACCGGTGGAGGGTCACTGAAGCTTTCTTT.

In DNA form, the CDR3 reads TGTGCCATCAGCTCGATTGGGACAGGGGGCCCCGGCGCTACTCAGGAATATGGCTACACCTTC. The encoded protein is CAISSIGTGGPGATQEYGYTF. V is TRBV10-3 and J is TRBJ1-2, with 12 bases lining up with TRBD1. Germline CDR1 is ENHRY and CDR2 is SYGVKD. Trimming at V came to 6 bases and at J to 5 bases, leaving 25 bases not matched to a gene. The CDR3 is 21 residues long.

This rearrangement joins TRBV10-3 to TRBJ2-1, with TRBD2 identical over 10 bases. Looked up from germline, CDR1 is ENHRY and CDR2 is SYGVKD. CDR3 size: 12 residues. Germline trimming cut 3 bases from V and 12 bases from J; bases unmatched to any gene: 2. The CDR3 is CAISEAGGVQFF. The DNA for the CDR3 is TGTGCCATCAGTGAAGCGGGGGGGGTGCAGTTCTTC.

Ten or more counts support this clonotype. The V call is TRBV5-1, the J call TRBJ2-3; 13 bases match TRBD2. The V segment lost 4 bases and the J segment 3 bases; nucleotides outside the gene matches: 5. Germline CDR1 SGHRS, CDR2 YFSETQ. CDR3 size: 16 residues. The CDR3 is CASSPGTSGETDTQYF. The CDR3, as DNA: TGCGCCAGCAGCCCAGGGACTAGCGGGGAAACAGATACGCAGTATTTT.

V gene TRBV7-9 combines with J gene TRBJ2-1, with 10 positions matching TRBD2. V lost 3 bases and J lost 12; bases outside the gene matches: 17. Per germline, CDR1 SEHNR and CDR2 FQNEAQ (reference sequence). The length of the CDR3 is 17 residues. CDR3 bases: TGTGCCAGCAGCTTGGTAGGGCTAGCGGGGGATGAATTTGGGCAGTTCTTC. Translated: CASSLVGLAGDEFGQFF.

The chain employs TRBV4-1 and TRBJ1-6, with 10 bases identical to TRBD1. This CDR3 has 16 amino acids. V shed 2 bases, J shed 7 bases, and the junction held 5 bases outside the gene matches. In germline, CDR1 is MGHRA, CDR2 YSYEKL. CDR3 DNA sequence: TGCGCCAGCAGCCAACCTGCGGACAGGGGGAATTCACCCCTCCACTTT. This translates into CASSQPADRGNSPLHF.

V is TRBV27 and J is TRBJ2-5, with D possibly being TRBD2 (6 bases). Near its end, the DNA agrees better with TRBJ2-7, so the J call may be wrong. Germline V CDR1 and CDR2: MNHEY, SMNVEV (reference sequence). The CDR3 spans 14 residues. The CDR3 DNA reads TGTGCCAGCAGTTTTAATGGCGGGAACAACGAGCAGTACTTC. It is translated as CASSFNGGNNEQYF.

V is TRBV30 and J is TRBJ2-1, with TRBD1 matching 10 bases. The CDR3 spans 14 residues. V lost 4 bases, J lost 9 bases, and 9 bases stayed unmatched. CDR1 is GTSNPN, CDR2 SVGIG, per germline (reference sequence). In DNA, the CDR3 is TGTGCCTGGATTCGGGACAGGGGACGTGGTGAGCAGTTCTTC. Translated: CAWIRDRGRGEQFF.

This clonotype showed up just once. This chain links TRBV25-1 with TRBJ2-5; D uncertain. The CDR3 runs to 16 residues. The V gene's germline CDR1 is MGHDK and CDR2 SYGVNS. Trimming took 1 base from V and 4 from J, leaving 16 bases between them. Written as DNA, the CDR3 is TGTGCCAGCAGTGAATTTGACTCTCCAGCCCGAGAGACCCAGTACTTC. Its translation: CASSEFDSPARETQYF.

The rearrangement links TRBV6-5 to TRBJ2-7; D is unclear. Germline CDR1 MNHEY, CDR2 SVGAGI. The CDR3 totals 18 residues. V shed 2 bases and J shed 5 bases, with 25 bases lying between them. The CDR3 loop reads CASSYPTRTSPRSHEQYF. As DNA, the CDR3 is TGTGCCAGCAGTTACCCTACAAGGACCTCGCCGCGGAGTCACGAGCAGTACTTC.

J is TRBJ1-1 and V is TRBV5-6; weak D call: TRBD1 (5 bases). Trimming stripped 1 base from V and 2 bases from J, with 12 bases between. CDR3 size: 15 residues. In germline, CDR1 is SGHDT, CDR2 YYEEEE. The CDR3 loop reads CASSLLGGTNTEAFF. The CDR3 bases are TGTGCCAGCAGCTTGCTGGGGGGAACCAACACTGAAGCTTTCTTT.

In this sample, this clonotype turned up once. The rearrangement uses TRBV29-1 and TRBJ1-1; weak D call: TRBD1 (5 bases). Per germline, CDR1 SQVTM and CDR2 ANQGSEA. This CDR3 is 13 amino acids long. V was trimmed by 8 bases and J by 5 bases, leaving 18 bases between them. CDR3: CSIHRPGGTEAFF. The DNA of the CDR3 is TGCAGCATACATCGACCCGGGGGGACTGAAGCTTTCTTT.

This clonotype was detected ten times or more. The chain recombines TRBV29-1 with TRBJ2-7, with 8 bases matching TRBD1. Per the germline V gene, CDR1 is SQVTM and CDR2 is ANQGSEA. Trimming removed 7 bases from V and 4 bases from J; junction bases left unmatched: 6. This CDR3 region has 12 residues. The CDR3 protein is CSAGTGGYEQYF. As DNA, the CDR3 is TGCAGCGCTGGGACAGGAGGATACGAGCAGTACTTC.

The chain has TRBV6-2 or TRBV6-3 and TRBJ1-1; D unresolved. Germline V gene data show CDR1 as MNHEY and CDR2 as SVGEGT. The CDR3 contains 12 residues. The germline V and J ends were trimmed by 6 bases and 5 bases, with 10 bases remaining between them. CDR3 DNA sequence: TGTGCCAGCAGCAACGGGATGACTGAAGCTTTCTTT. Amino acid sequence: CASSNGMTEAFF.